The clone carrying this TCR beta chain was detected only once. This entry is derived from a study of OX40 agonist ivuxolimab in advanced cancers. Clones were read by immunoSEQ multiplex PCR, and TCRdb kept only the in-frame ones, dropping some. Of 80,000 to 85,000 clones listed, about 80% are singletons. The CDR3 covers 12 residues. Looked up from germline, CDR1 is LNHDA and CDR2 is SQIVND (reference sequence). The germline V and J ends were trimmed by 5 bases and 3 bases, with 8 bases remaining between them. V usage is TRBV19 and J usage is TRBJ2-7; D ambiguous. Sequenced here: CD4+ or CD8+ T cells sorted from blood, sampled in a trial of the OX40 agonist ivuxolimab. This clonotype originated in an adult with an advanced solid tumor such as melanoma, head and neck, liver or kidney cancer. Here the CDR3 DNA reads TGTGCCAGTAGTGCAGGATTCTACGAGCAGTACTTC. Its protein product is CASSAGFYEQYF.